A selection of T cell receptor beta chains follows, all from one sample in a study of blood T cell repertoires in COVID-19. The data were produced by immunoSEQ multiplex PCR, yet TCRdb's version contains in-frame clones alone and is incomplete. The table lists over 15,000 clones, nearly 90% of them singletons. Sequences were obtained from peripheral blood. Receptors were obtained from a man older than 75 with acute or convalescent COVID-19. Both conserved end residues are part of each CDR3. The D gene is left open where the match is weak. The size field is filled for only some rows; it gives once, few, many or a size class.

v_call	j_call	d_call	clone_size	cdr3_nt	cdr3_aa
TRBV5-6	TRBJ1-1	-	-	TGTGCCAGCAGCCCCGGCGCCAGGGTCTCTGGAGCTTTCTTT	CASSPGARVSGAFF
TRBV24-1	TRBJ2-6	-	few	TGTGCCACCAGTGATCCCGCTGGGGCCAACGTCCTGACTTTC	CATSDPAGANVLTF
TRBV5-6	TRBJ1-3	TRBD1	-	TGTGCCAGCAGCTTGGAGACAGGGGCGGTGAACACCATATATTTT	CASSLETGAVNTIYF
TRBV6-6	TRBJ1-4	TRBD1	-	TGTGCCAGCAGTTACAAGGACAGGGTGAATGAAAAACTGTTTTTT	CASSYKDRVNEKLFF
TRBV29-1	TRBJ2-5	-	once	TGCAGCGGGAACAGGGCCGGCGAGACCCAGTACTTC	CSGNRAGETQYF
TRBV19	TRBJ2-1	-	-	TGTGCCAGTAGTCCGCGGACAGACAATGAGCAGTTCTTC	CASSPRTDNEQFF
TRBV7-9	TRBJ2-3	-	-	TGTGCCAGCAGCTGGAGCCGGGTAGGAGATACGCAGTATTTT	CASSWSRVGDTQYF
TRBV27	TRBJ2-7	-	once	TGTGCCAGCAGTTCAATTTCCTACGAGCAGTACTTC	CASSSISYEQYF
TRBV6-1	TRBJ1-1	TRBD1	once	TGTGCCAGCAGTGAGGGGACAGCCATAACCGAAGCTTTCTTT	CASSEGTAITEAFF
TRBV5-1	TRBJ2-6	-	-	TGCGCCAGCAGCTTGGGGGACACTGGGGCCAACGTCCTGACTTTC	CASSLGDTGANVLTF
TRBV20-1	TRBJ1-2	-	-	TGCAGTGCTAGAGCAGACTATGGCTACACCTTC	CSARADYGYTF
TRBV5-5	TRBJ1-6	TRBD1	-	TGTGCCAGCAGCTACGGACAGGGAGTCTTCCTTAGCTCACCCCTCCACTTT	CASSYGQGVFLSSPLHF